This is a list of T cell receptor beta chains from one sample in a study of cytomegalovirus exposure and HLA in healthy donors. The protocol was immunoSEQ multiplex PCR, while the TCRdb copy is restricted to in-frame clones and leaves out a portion. This sample has 180,000 or so clones; about 89% occur once, and the top ten carry 6% to 8.5%. The source material was PBMCs. The receptors were sampled from a man aged 25-45 years in good health and CMV-seropositive. The CDR3 runs from the conserved cysteine through the conserved F or W. Each record gives: clone size, D gene, V gene, J gene, CDR3 DNA, CDR3 protein. The D gene is left open where the match is weak. Rows give clone size only sometimes, using once, few, many, or a class for an expanded clone.

size: -; D: TRBD1; V: TRBV6-1; J: TRBJ1-2; DNA: TGTGCCAGCAGTGAATTGGGACAGGGGAACTATGGCTACACCTTC; CDR3: CASSELGQGNYGYTF
size: -; D: -; V: TRBV4-3; J: TRBJ1-4; DNA: TGCGCCAGCAGCCAAGATGAGGCAGGGTGGGGTGAAAAACTGTTTTTT; CDR3: CASSQDEAGWGEKLFF
size: -; D: -; V: TRBV11-3; J: TRBJ1-2; DNA: TGTGCCAGCAGCTTTGCAGGTCTAGCTAACTATGGCTACACCTTC; CDR3: CASSFAGLANYGYTF
size: once; D: -; V: TRBV2; J: TRBJ2-1; DNA: TGTGCCAGCCATGAGGGTGGGTCCCTTCTTAATGAGCAGTTCTTC; CDR3: CASHEGGSLLNEQFF
size: -; D: TRBD1; V: TRBV30; J: TRBJ2-7; DNA: TGTGCCTGGGAGTCGCCGGGACAGGGGTACGAGCAGTACTTC; CDR3: CAWESPGQGYEQYF
size: -; D: TRBD1; V: TRBV30; J: TRBJ2-2; DNA: TGTGCCTGGAGGAAGGGGACAGGATCTTCTAATCCTGGTCCCGGGGAGCTGTTTTTT; CDR3: CAWRKGTGSSNPGPGELFF
size: -; D: -; V: TRBV28; J: TRBJ2-7; DNA: TGTGCCAGCAGTTTGGGATTCTACGAGCAGTACTTC; CDR3: CASSLGFYEQYF
size: -; D: -; V: TRBV5-4; J: TRBJ1-4; DNA: TGTGCCAGCAGCTTGACAGGTTCTAATGAAAAACTGTTTTTT; CDR3: CASSLTGSNEKLFF
size: -; D: TRBD2; V: TRBV5-4; J: TRBJ2-2; DNA: TGTGCCAGCAGCTTCTCAGCGGGAGGGAACACCGGGGAGCTGTTTTTT; CDR3: CASSFSAGGNTGELFF
size: few; D: -; V: TRBV18; J: TRBJ1-1; DNA: TGTGCCAGCTCACCCTCCGGGGGAAGCCTGAACACTGAAGCTTTCTTT; CDR3: CASSPSGGSLNTEAFF
size: once; D: TRBD2; V: TRBV5-1; J: TRBJ2-5; DNA: TGCGCCAGCAGCTTTGGCTTCGGACTAGCGGGAGGTTTCGAGACCCAGTACTTC; CDR3: CASSFGFGLAGGFETQYF
size: -; D: -; V: TRBV30; J: TRBJ2-5; DNA: TGTGCCTGGAGTGTAACAGAGACCCAGTACTTC; CDR3: CAWSVTETQYF
size: once; D: -; V: TRBV4-1; J: TRBJ1-1; DNA: TGCGCCAGCAGCCAAGACTACCGGGAGAACACTGAAGCTTTCTTT; CDR3: CASSQDYRENTEAFF
size: -; D: -; V: TRBV19; J: TRBJ1-1; DNA: TGTGCCAGTAGTCTAAGGGACACTTTGAACACTGAAGCTTTCTTT; CDR3: CASSLRDTLNTEAFF
size: -; D: -; V: TRBV9; J: TRBJ2-1; DNA: TGTGCCAGCAGCGTAGCACAGAGCTCCTACAATGAGCAGTTCTTC; CDR3: CASSVAQSSYNEQFF
size: -; D: -; V: TRBV6-6; J: TRBJ1-1; DNA: TGTGCCAGCAGCCAGGTTACTGAAGCTTTCTTT; CDR3: CASSQVTEAFF
size: -; D: TRBD2; V: TRBV18; J: TRBJ2-7; DNA: TGTGCCAGCTCCTCCGGGACTAGCACCGACGAGCAGTACTTC; CDR3: CASSSGTSTDEQYF
size: -; D: -; V: TRBV7-9; J: TRBJ2-5; DNA: TGTGCCAGCAGCTTAAGGGGAGGGGGACAGGCGGCGCCCCAAGAGACCCAGTACTTC; CDR3: CASSLRGGGQAAPQETQYF
size: -; D: TRBD1; V: TRBV19; J: TRBJ2-6; DNA: TGTGCCAGTAGTAAGCAGGGGGCCCACCACTCTGGGGCCAACGTCCTGACTTTC; CDR3: CASSKQGAHHSGANVLTF
size: -; D: -; V: TRBV7-9; J: TRBJ2-7; DNA: TGTGCCAGCCGCATCGGTTACGAGCAGTACTTC; CDR3: CASRIGYEQYF
size: few; D: TRBD1; V: TRBV7-3; J: TRBJ2-1; DNA: TGTGCCAGCAGCTCGGGACAGGGTCATAATGAGCAGTTCTTC; CDR3: CASSSGQGHNEQFF
size: -; D: -; V: TRBV7-3; J: TRBJ2-2; DNA: TGTGCCAGCAGCTTTACTTCCGGCCAAGAGCCCGGGGAGCTGTTTTTT; CDR3: CASSFTSGQEPGELFF
size: -; D: -; V: TRBV27; J: TRBJ1-3; DNA: TGTGCCAGCAGTTCGCTGGGGAGCTCTGGAAACACCATATATTTT; CDR3: CASSSLGSSGNTIYF
size: -; D: TRBD1; V: TRBV27; J: TRBJ1-5; DNA: TGTGCCAGCAGTTATCAGGGGGTTCAGCCCCAGCATTTT; CDR3: CASSYQGVQPQHF
size: -; D: -; V: TRBV19; J: TRBJ2-3; DNA: TGTGCCAGTAGCCCGTCGGTCCCGCATACGCAGTATTTT; CDR3: CASSPSVPHTQYF
size: -; D: -; V: TRBV6-7; J: TRBJ1-4; DNA: TGTGCCAGCACTCCATCGGGAGATCTCCATGAAAAACTGTTTTTT; CDR3: CASTPSGDLHEKLFF
size: once; D: TRBD2; V: TRBV7-8; J: TRBJ2-7; DNA: TGTGCCAGCAGCGGGGGGGGTTCCTTGTACGAGCAGTACTTC; CDR3: CASSGGGSLYEQYF
size: -; D: -; V: TRBV6-1; J: TRBJ1-2; DNA: TGTGCCAGCAGTACACAGGGAGACTATGGCTACACCTTC; CDR3: CASSTQGDYGYTF
size: -; D: TRBD2; V: TRBV14; J: TRBJ2-7; DNA: TGTGCCAGCAGCCACAGCGGGAGTTTGTCCTACGAGCAGTACTTC; CDR3: CASSHSGSLSYEQYF
size: -; D: TRBD1; V: TRBV28; J: TRBJ2-2; DNA: TGTGCCAGCAGTTTATATACAGGGGTCACCGGGGAGCTGTTTTTT; CDR3: CASSLYTGVTGELFF
size: once; D: TRBD1; V: TRBV28; J: TRBJ1-5; DNA: TGTGCCAGCAGTATAACCCGACAGGGCCCTTATGGTCAGCCCCAGCATTTT; CDR3: CASSITRQGPYGQPQHF
size: -; D: -; V: TRBV29-1; J: TRBJ2-7; DNA: TGCAGCGTAGCAACCGGGACAAACTACGAGCAGTACTTC; CDR3: CSVATGTNYEQYF
size: -; D: TRBD1; V: TRBV6-5; J: TRBJ2-7; DNA: TGTGCCAGCAGACAGGGACAGGGGGCGACTTTCGAGCAGTACTTC; CDR3: CASRQGQGATFEQYF
size: -; D: -; V: TRBV7-9; J: TRBJ2-7; DNA: TGTGCCAGCAGCTTAGCGGTAACGGACGAGCAGTACTTC; CDR3: CASSLAVTDEQYF
size: -; D: -; V: TRBV6-5; J: TRBJ1-1; DNA: TGTGCCAGCAGTTACGGGGTTGGAGCTTTCTTT; CDR3: CASSYGVGAFF
size: -; D: TRBD1; V: TRBV18; J: TRBJ2-7; DNA: TGTGCCAGCTCCCTCGACAGGGGGCATCCCTACGAGCAGTACTTC; CDR3: CASSLDRGHPYEQYF
size: -; D: -; V: TRBV4-1; J: TRBJ1-2; DNA: TGCGCCAGCAGCCAAGATGCAGGGCCTAGCTATGGCTACACCTTC; CDR3: CASSQDAGPSYGYTF
size: -; D: TRBD1; V: TRBV6-5; J: TRBJ2-7; DNA: TGTGCCAGCAGCTGCGCCGGGACAGGGTGCAACGAGCAGTACTTC; CDR3: CASSCAGTGCNEQYF